This T cell receptor (beta chain) came from a study of identical twins. TCRdb passed the 5' RACE reads through MiXCR, listing each CDR3 protein once. The sample holds about 690,000 distinct CDR3 sequences, less than 7% seen once. The CDR3 totals 13 residues. With 1 base removed from V and 7 bases from J, the gap between germline ends came to 8 bases. The rearrangement joins TRBV12-3 or TRBV12-4 to TRBJ1-5; D uncertain. This clonotype originated in a man aged 18 to 35 in good health. Sequences were obtained from naive T cells sorted from blood. The CDR3 sequence is CASSLGAEQPQHF. DNA for the CDR3: TGTGCCAGCAGTTTAGGGGCGGAACAGCCCCAGCATTTT.